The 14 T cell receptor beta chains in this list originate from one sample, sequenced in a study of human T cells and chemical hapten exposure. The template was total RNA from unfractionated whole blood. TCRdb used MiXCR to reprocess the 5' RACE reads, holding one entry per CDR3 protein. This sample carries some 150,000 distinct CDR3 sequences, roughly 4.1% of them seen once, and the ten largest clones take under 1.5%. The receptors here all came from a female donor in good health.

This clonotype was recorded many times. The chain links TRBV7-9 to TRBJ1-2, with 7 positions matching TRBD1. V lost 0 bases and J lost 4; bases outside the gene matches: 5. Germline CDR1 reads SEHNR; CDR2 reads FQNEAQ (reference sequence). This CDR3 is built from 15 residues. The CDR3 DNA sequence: TGTGCCAGCAGCTTAGCGGGGACAGCAGCCTATGGCTACACCTTC. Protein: CASSLAGTAAYGYTF.

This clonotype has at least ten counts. The CDR3 DNA sequence: TGTGCCAGCAGCCAATTACGTCCCGAGCAGTACTTC. Its protein product is CASSQLRPEQYF. The V and J genes are TRBV7-9 and TRBJ2-7; unclear D gene. Germline values: CDR1 SEHNR, CDR2 FQNEAQ (reference sequence). Trimming stripped 5 bases from V and 6 bases from J, with 11 bases between. This CDR3 is built from 12 residues.

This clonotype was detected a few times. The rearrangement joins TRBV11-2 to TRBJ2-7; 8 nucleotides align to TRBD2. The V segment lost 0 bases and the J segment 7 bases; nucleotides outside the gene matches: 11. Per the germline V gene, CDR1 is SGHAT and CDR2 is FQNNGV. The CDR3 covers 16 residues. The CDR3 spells CASSLEAGGPSREQYF. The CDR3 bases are TGTGCCAGCAGCTTAGAGGCGGGGGGTCCCTCGCGGGAGCAGTACTTC.

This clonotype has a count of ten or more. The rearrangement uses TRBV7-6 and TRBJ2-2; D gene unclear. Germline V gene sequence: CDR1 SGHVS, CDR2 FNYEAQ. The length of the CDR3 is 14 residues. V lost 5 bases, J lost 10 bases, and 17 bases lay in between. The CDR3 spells CASSTIYNMTELFF. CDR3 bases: TGTGCCAGCAGCACTATATACAATATGACGGAGCTGTTTTTT.

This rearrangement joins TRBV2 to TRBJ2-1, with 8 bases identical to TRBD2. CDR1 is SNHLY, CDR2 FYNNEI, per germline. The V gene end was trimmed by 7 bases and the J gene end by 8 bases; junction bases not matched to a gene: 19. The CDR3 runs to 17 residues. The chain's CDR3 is CASNPLRAGAFPDEQFF. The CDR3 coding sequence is TGTGCCAGCAACCCCCTTCGAGCGGGGGCCTTTCCGGATGAGCAGTTCTTC.

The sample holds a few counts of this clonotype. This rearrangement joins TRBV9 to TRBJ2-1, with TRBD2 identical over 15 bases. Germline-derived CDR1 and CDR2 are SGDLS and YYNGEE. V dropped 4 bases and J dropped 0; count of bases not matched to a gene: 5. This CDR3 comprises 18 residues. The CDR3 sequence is CASSPGTSGRSSYNEQFF. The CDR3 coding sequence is TGTGCCAGCAGCCCAGGGACTAGCGGGAGGAGCTCCTACAATGAGCAGTTCTTC.

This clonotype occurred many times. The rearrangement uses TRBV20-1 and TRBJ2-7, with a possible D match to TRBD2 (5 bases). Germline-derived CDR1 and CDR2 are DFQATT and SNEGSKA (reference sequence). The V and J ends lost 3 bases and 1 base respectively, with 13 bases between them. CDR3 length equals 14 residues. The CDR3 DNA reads TGCAGTGCTAGCTTGCCGGGATCTTCCTACGAGCAGTACTTC. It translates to CSASLPGSSYEQYF.

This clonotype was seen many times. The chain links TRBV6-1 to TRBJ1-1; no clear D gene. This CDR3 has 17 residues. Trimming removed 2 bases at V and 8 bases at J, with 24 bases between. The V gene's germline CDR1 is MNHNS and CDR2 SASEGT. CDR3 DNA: TGTGCCAGCAGTGAAACGGGCTGGAGAGCCAGAAGCTCGGAAGCTTTCTTT. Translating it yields CASSETGWRARSSEAFF.

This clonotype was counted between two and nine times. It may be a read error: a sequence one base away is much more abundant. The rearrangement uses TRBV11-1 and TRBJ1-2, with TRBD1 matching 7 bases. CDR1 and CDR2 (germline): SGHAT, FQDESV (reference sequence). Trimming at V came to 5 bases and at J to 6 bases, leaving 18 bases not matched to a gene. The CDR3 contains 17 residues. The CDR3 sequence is CASSPQPNRGPSDGYTF. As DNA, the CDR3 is TGTGCCAGCAGCCCACAACCCAACAGGGGTCCCTCCGATGGCTACACCTTC.

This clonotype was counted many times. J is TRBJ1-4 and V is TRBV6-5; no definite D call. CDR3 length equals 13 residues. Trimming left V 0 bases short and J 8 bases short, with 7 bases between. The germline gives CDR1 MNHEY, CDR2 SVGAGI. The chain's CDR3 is CASSYSIDEKLFF. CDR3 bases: TGTGCCAGCAGTTACTCGATAGACGAAAAACTGTTTTTT.

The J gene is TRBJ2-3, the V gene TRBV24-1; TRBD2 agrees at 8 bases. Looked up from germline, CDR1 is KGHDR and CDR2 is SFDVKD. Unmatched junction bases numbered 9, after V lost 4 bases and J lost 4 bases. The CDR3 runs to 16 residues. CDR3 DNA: TGTGCCACCAGTGAGGGGAGCGGGGGCAAGGCAGATACGCAGTATTTT. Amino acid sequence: CATSEGSGGKADTQYF.

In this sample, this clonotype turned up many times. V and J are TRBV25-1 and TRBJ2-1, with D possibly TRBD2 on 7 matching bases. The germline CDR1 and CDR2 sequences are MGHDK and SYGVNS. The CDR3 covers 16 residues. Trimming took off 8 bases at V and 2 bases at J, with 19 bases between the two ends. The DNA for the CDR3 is TGTGCCAGCCACCCGCGGAGGGGGGGTACCTACAATGAGCAGTTCTTC. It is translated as CASHPRRGGTYNEQFF.

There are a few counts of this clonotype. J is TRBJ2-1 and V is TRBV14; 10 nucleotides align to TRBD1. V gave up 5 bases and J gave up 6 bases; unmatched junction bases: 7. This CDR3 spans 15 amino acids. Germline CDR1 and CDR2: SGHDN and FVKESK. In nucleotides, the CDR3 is TGTGCCAGCAGCTGGGGGACAGGGGATTTCAATGAGCAGTTCTTC. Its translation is CASSWGTGDFNEQFF.

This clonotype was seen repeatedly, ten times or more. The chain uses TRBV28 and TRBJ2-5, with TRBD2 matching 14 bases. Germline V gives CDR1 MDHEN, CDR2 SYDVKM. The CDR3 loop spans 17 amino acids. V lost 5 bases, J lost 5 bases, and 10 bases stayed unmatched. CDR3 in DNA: TGTGCCAGCAGTCTGATGACTAGCGGGGGGGCCGATGAGACCCAGTACTTC. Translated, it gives CASSLMTSGGADETQYF. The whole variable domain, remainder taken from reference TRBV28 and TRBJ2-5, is DVKVTQSSRYLVKRTGEKVFLECVQDMDHENMFWYRQDPGLGLRLIYFSYDVKMKEKGDIPEGYSVSREKKERFSLILESASTNQTSMYLCASSLMTSGGADETQYFGPGTRLLVL.